This TCR beta chain was documented in a study of T-cell memory formation after mild COVID-19. Study outcomes and limitations: Most CD4+ clones that shrank were in CM and EM, while CD8+ ones turned up in EMRA.

TCR alpha and TCR beta cDNA libraries with sample barcodes and UMIs came from 5'RACE using constant-segment primers. One entry per CDR3 protein results from TCRdb running MiXCR on the 5' RACE reads. The data contain 350,000 or so distinct CDR3 sequences, around 13% of them singletons. Turning to this clonotype: Its specificity is not known.

The CDR3 runs 18 residues. Germline V gene data show CDR1 as LGHNA and CDR2 as YSLEER. The trim removed 2 bases at V and 6 bases at J, leaving 15 bases unmatched. The source of this sequence is a man aged 18-30 years who had mild COVID-19 (a few samples of this study predate the infection). Cell type and time point are not known. This chain joins TRBV4-3 and TRBJ1-4; 7 bases fit TRBD1. The sample taken for sequencing was PBMCs or a T cell subset sorted from them (not recorded which). The CDR3 bases are TGCGCCAGCAGCCAAAGGTGGGGCGGCGACAGGGTTTATGAAAAACTGTTTTTT. It yields the protein CASSQRWGGDRVYEKLFF.